The 7 T cell receptor beta chains below all came from one sample that was sequenced in a study of radiation and T cells in renal cell carcinoma (dated by TCRdb to the early 2020s). The meaning of the sample's time point label: blood 2 weeks post-SBRT. The treatment or condition label corresponds to: 15 Gy SBRT to primary tumor, nephrectomy 4 weeks later. Library prep was done by the immunoSEQ multiplex PCR assay. TCRdb took this table from immuneACCESS and kept in-frame rearrangements with V and J called. Such tables lack part of the clones; where checked against another copy, unresolved V genes explain under half of the gap, and the rest is unexplained. The sample yields around 130,000 clones; 88% were counted once. The ten largest make up 5% to 6% of the sample. The material sequenced was blood, taken from a patient whose treatment included radiotherapy and nephrectomy. These receptors all come from a woman aged 70-85 years with renal cell carcinoma.

This chain connects TRBV4-1 to TRBJ2-3, with 11 bases fitting TRBD2. The junction had 9 bases not matched to a gene; V was cut back by 4 bases and J by 6 bases. Germline CDR1 reads MGHRA; CDR2 reads YSYEKL. The CDR3 runs 16 residues. DNA for the CDR3: TGCGCCAGCAGCCCTATCGCGGCTAGCGGGGGGGATACGCAGTATTTT. Amino acid sequence: CASSPIAASGGDTQYF.

This chain uses TRBV5-1 with TRBJ2-7; no clear D gene. Germline V CDR1 and CDR2: SGHRS, YFSETQ. The V gene lost 0 bases and the J gene lost 3 bases, with 13 bases spanning the gap. The CDR3 is made up of 15 amino acids. The CDR3 is CASSLEGGNFYEQYF. The DNA of the CDR3 is TGCGCCAGCAGCTTGGAGGGCGGCAACTTCTACGAGCAGTACTTC.

CDR3: CASSPKESRGGYTF. CDR3 coding DNA: TGCGCCAGCAGTCCAAAGGAGTCCCGCGGCGGCTACACCTTC. The rearrangement uses TRBV23-1 and TRBJ1-2; unclear D gene. TRBV23-1 is an ORF for which the function is uncertain. The CDR3 runs to 14 residues. The V end was cut by 4 bases, the J end by 8 bases, with 17 bases between.

The chain couples TRBV6-5 to TRBJ1-2, with TRBD1 as a possible D gene (6 bases). CDR1 is MNHEY, CDR2 SVGAGI, per germline. Deletions cut 8 bases from V and 8 bases from J, with 9 bases between. The CDR3 is 10 residues long. DNA for the CDR3: TGTGCCAGCGGGGGGCGGGGCTACACCTTC. It yields the protein CASGGRGYTF.

The chain recombines TRBV27 with TRBJ2-5, with 10 bases lining up with TRBD2. This CDR3 contains 14 residues. The J segment lost 5 bases and the V segment lost 5 bases, leaving 5 bases of the junction unmatched. Germline CDR1 and CDR2: MNHEY and SMNVEV (reference sequence). The CDR3 region is CASSGLAVGETQYF. CDR3 coding DNA: TGTGCCAGCAGTGGACTAGCGGTCGGGGAGACCCAGTACTTC.

This clone was recorded a few times. The V call is TRBV2, the J call TRBJ1-1; 8 bases are a match to TRBD1. This CDR3 has 14 amino acids. The ends lost 8 bases at V and 5 bases at J; junction bases unmatched: 10. Looked up from germline, CDR1 is SNHLY and CDR2 is FYNNEI. Here the CDR3 DNA reads TGTGCCAGCGACGGACAGGGAGTGGGAACTGAAGCTTTCTTT. Its protein is CASDGQGVGTEAFF.

This clone was seen just once. This sequence joins TRBV4-3 and TRBJ1-2, with D possibly matching TRBD1 (5 bases). Per germline, CDR1 LGHNA and CDR2 YSLEER. V was pared by 0 bases and J by 4 bases, with 18 bases between. This CDR3 has 17 residues. CDR3 sequence (DNA): TGCGCCAGCAGCCAAGAGATATGGAGGGACTTAGGCTATGGCTACACCTTC. Encoded protein: CASSQEIWRDLGYGYTF.